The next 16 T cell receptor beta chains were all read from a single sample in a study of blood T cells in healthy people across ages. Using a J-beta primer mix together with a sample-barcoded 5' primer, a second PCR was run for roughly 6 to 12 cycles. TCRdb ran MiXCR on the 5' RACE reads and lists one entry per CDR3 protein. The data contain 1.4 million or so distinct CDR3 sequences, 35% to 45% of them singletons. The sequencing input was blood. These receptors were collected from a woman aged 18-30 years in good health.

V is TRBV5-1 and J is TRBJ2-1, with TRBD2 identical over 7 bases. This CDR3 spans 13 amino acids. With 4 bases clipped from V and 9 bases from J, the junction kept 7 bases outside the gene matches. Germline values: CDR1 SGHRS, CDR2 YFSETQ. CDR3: CASSPTSRSEQFF. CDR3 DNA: TGCGCCAGCAGCCCGACTAGCAGGTCTGAGCAGTTCTTC. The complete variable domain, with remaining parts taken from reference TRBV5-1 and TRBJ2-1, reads KAGVTQTPRYLIKTRGQQVTLSCSPISGHRSVSWYQQTPGQGLQFLFEYFSETQRNKGNFPGRFSGRQFSNSRSEMNVSTLELGDSALYLCASSPTSRSEQFFGPGTRLTVL.

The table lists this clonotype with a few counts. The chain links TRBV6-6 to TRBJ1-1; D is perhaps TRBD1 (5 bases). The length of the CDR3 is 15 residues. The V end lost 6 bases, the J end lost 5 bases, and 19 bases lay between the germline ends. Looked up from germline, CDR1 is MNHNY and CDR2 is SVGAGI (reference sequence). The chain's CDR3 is CASSLRGTSQTEAFF. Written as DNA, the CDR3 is TGTGCCAGCAGCCTCCGGGGCACCTCACAAACTGAAGCTTTCTTT.

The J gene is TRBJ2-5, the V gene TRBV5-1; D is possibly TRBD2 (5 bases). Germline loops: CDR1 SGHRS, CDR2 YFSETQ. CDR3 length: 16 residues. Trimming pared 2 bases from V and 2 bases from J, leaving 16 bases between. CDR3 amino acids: CASSFFFPGMQETQYF. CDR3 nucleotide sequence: TGCGCCAGCAGCTTTTTCTTCCCCGGGATGCAAGAGACCCAGTACTTC.

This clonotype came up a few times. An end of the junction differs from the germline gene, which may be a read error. The DNA for the CDR3 is TGTGCTAGCAGCATCCGACTAACTAGCTCCTACAATGAGCAGTTCTTC. It encodes CASSIRLTSSYNEQFF. This rearrangement joins TRBV7-7 to TRBJ2-1; TRBD2 might be the D (5 bases). This CDR3 spans 16 amino acids. CDR1 is SSHAT and CDR2 is FNYEAQ in the germline V gene (reference sequence).

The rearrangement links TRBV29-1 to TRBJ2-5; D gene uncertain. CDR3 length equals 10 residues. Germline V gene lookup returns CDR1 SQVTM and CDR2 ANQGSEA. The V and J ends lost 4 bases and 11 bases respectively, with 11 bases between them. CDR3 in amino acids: CSVVWNEQYF. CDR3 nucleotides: TGCAGCGTTGTGTGGAATGAGCAGTACTTC. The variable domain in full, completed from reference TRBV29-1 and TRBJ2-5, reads SAVISQKPSRDICQRGTSLTIQCQVDSQVTMMFWYRQQPGQSLTLIATANQGSEATYESGFVIDKFPISRPNLTFSTLTVSNMSPEDSSIYLCSVVWNEQYFGPGTRLLVL.

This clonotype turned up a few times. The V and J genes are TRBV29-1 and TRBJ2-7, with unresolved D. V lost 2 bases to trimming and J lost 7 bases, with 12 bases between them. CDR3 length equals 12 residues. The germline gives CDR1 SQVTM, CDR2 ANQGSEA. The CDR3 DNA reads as TGCAGCGTTGAATTCAACGACAATGAGCAGTACTTC. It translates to CSVEFNDNEQYF.

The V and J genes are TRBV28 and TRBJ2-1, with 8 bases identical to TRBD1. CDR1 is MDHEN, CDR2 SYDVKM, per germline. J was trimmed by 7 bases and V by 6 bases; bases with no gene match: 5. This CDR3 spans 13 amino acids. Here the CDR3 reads CASRTGAKNEQFF. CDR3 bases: TGTGCCAGCAGGACAGGGGCCAAGAATGAGCAGTTCTTC. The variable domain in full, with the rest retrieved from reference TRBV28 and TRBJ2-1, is DVKVTQSSRYLVKRTGEKVFLECVQDMDHENMFWYRQDPGLGLRLIYFSYDVKMKEKGDIPEGYSVSREKKERFSLILESASTNQTSMYLCASRTGAKNEQFFGPGTRLTVL.

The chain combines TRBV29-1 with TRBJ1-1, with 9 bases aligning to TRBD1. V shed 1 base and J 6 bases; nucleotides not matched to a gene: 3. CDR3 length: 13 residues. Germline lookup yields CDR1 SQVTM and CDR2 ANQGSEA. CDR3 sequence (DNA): TGCAGCGTTGAAGGAGGGGACAGGGCTGAAGCTTTCTTT. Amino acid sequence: CSVEGGDRAEAFF.

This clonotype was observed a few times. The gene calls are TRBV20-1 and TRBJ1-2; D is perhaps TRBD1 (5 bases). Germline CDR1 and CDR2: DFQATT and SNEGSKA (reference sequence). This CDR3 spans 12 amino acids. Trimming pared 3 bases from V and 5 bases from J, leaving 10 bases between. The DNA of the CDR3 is TGCAGTGCTAGGGCGGGACCTTATGGCTACACCTTC. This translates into CSARAGPYGYTF.

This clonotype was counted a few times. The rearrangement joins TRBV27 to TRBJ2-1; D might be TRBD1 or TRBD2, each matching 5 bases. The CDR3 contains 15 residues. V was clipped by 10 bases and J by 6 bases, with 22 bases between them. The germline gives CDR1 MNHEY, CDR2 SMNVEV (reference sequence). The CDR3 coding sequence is TGTGCCACCCACTCCCTCGGGACGGCCTCCAATGAGCAGTTCTTC. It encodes CATHSLGTASNEQFF.

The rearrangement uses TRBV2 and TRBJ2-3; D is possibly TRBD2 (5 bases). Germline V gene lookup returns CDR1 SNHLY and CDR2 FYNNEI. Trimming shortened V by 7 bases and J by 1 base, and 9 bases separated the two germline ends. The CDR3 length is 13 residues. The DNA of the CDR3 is TGTGCCAGCAACGGGGTGGGCACAGATACGCAGTATTTT. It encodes CASNGVGTDTQYF.

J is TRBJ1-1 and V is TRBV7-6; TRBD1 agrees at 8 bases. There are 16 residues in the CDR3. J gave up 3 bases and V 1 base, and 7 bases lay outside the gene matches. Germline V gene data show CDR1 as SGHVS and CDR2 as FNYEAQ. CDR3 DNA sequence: TGTGCCAGCAGCTTAGACCTCAGGGGGCGGGACACTGAAGCTTTCTTT. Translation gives CASSLDLRGRDTEAFF.

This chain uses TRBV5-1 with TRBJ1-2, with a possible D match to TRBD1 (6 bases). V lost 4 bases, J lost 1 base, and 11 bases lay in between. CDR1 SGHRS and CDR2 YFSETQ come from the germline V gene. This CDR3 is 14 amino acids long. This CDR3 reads CASSVLDSNYGYTF. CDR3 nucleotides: TGCGCCAGCAGCGTACTGGACAGTAACTATGGCTACACCTTC.

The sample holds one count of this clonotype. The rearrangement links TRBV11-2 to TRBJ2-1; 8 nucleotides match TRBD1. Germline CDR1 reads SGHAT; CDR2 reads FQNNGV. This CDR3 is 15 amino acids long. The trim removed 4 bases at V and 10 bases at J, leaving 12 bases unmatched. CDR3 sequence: CASSSRTGTTWEQFF. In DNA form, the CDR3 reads TGTGCCAGCAGCTCTCGGACAGGGACGACCTGGGAGCAGTTCTTC.

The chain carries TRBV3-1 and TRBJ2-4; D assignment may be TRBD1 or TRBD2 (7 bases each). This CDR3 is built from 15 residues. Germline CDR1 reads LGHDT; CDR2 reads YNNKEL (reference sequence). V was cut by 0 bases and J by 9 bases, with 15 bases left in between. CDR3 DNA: TGTGCCAGCAGCCAAGATGAGGGGGAGGGGGCCATTCAGTACTTC. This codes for CASSQDEGEGAIQYF.

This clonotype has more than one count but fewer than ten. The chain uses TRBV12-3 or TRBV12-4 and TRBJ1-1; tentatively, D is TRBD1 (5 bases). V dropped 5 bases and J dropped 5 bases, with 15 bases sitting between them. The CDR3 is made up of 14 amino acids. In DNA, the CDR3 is TGTGCCAGCAGTCGGGGGACTCGGGAAACTGAAGCTTTCTTT. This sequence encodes CASSRGTRETEAFF.